This T cell receptor beta chain was profiled in a study of T cells in Graves' hyperthyroidism and ophthalmopathy. Overall study results and limits: Separating ophthalmopathy from stable hyperthyroidism was achieved by a 13 V-J model. The model's output predicted ophthalmopathy at a median of about 5.9 months prior to onset.

Subjects with ophthalmopathy showed a Clinical Activity Score no lower than 3, a NOSPECS grade no lower than 4, and a duration shorter than 3 months. Exclusions: uncontrolled infection, other autoimmune disease, pregnancy, lactation. This clonotype was counted many times. The target antigen is unknown. RNA transcripts served as the template for amplifying TCR beta CDR3 regions. With the HTBI primer set, the TCR CDR3 went through a first round of RT-PCR. TCRdb used MiXCR to reprocess the multiplex PCR reads, holding one entry per CDR3 protein. The sample carries 640,000 or so distinct CDR3 sequences, 12% to 15% recorded once. The CDR3 sequence is 13 residues long. The V end was cut by 7 bases, the J end by 4 bases, with 12 bases between.

This sequence originates from a woman between 18 and 29 years old with Graves' ophthalmopathy. V gene TRBV12-3 or TRBV12-4 combines with J gene TRBJ2-3, with D uncertain. The source material was blood. CDR3 sequence: CASTLYVSDTQYF. CDR3 sequence (DNA): TGTGCCAGCACCCTCTATGTTTCAGATACGCAGTATTTT.